A single sample is the source of the 28 T cell receptor beta chains below, sequenced in a study of T cell repertoires in cytomegalovirus infection. TCRdb reprocessed the reads via MiXCR and lists one record per CDR3 protein. Of fewer than 550,000 distinct CDR3 sequences listed, approximately 30% are singletons. The sample comprised PBMCs. Receptors were obtained from a human donor in good health (CMV status not recorded). Some clones in this sample may be carry-over from other donors' samples.

In its sample, this clonotype was seen a few times. J is TRBJ2-2 and V is TRBV7-9; 8 bases are a match to TRBD1. CDR3 length: 17 amino acids. Germline trimming cut 5 bases from V and 2 bases from J; bases unmatched to any gene: 10. CDR1 and CDR2 from the germline V gene are SEHNR and FQNEAQ (reference sequence). CDR3 loop: CASSRPGQGTNTGELFF. The CDR3 region has the DNA TGTGCCAGCAGCCGCCCAGGACAGGGAACAAACACCGGGGAGCTGTTTTTT.

This clonotype was seen more than once but under ten times. This chain connects TRBV5-4 to TRBJ2-3; 8 positions agree with TRBD2. Germline V gives CDR1 SGHNT, CDR2 YYREEE (reference sequence). With 1 base clipped from V and 8 bases from J, the junction kept 9 bases outside the gene matches. The CDR3 loop spans 15 amino acids. CDR3 sequence (DNA): TGTGCCAGCAGCTTGCCTGGGAGCGGGGGAGGTACGCAGTATTTT. It encodes CASSLPGSGGGTQYF. The full variable domain, its missing parts supplied by reference TRBV5-4 and TRBJ2-3, is ETGVTQSPTHLIKTRGQQVTLRCSSQSGHNTVSWYQQALGQGPQFIFQYYREEENGRGNFPPRFSGLQFPNYSSELNVNALELDDSALYLCASSLPGSGGGTQYFGPGTRLTVL.

The V call is TRBV6-2 or TRBV6-3, the J call TRBJ1-5, with D perhaps matching TRBD1 (5 bases). V was clipped by 4 bases and J by 9 bases, with 19 bases between them. Germline V gives CDR1 MNHEY, CDR2 SVGEGT. This CDR3 region has 15 residues. In nucleotides, the CDR3 is TGTGCCAGCAGTTTCCGGGACCCCCAGGTGGGGCCCCAGCATTTT. Translated: CASSFRDPQVGPQHF.

This clonotype has a single count. Given a much more abundant clone one base away, this may be a read error. The chain joins TRBV11-1 to TRBJ1-6, with 9 bases identical to TRBD1. CDR1 and CDR2 from the germline V gene are SGHAT and FQDESV (reference sequence). CDR3 size: 16 residues. The CDR3 DNA reads TGTGCCAGCAGATTCACAGGGGGCCTGTCGAATTCACCCCGCCACTTT. Amino acids: CASRFTGGLSNSPRHF.

The CDR3 region is CSVEGGSKNIQYF. CDR3 coding DNA: TGCAGCGTTGAAGGAGGGTCCAAAAACATTCAGTACTTC. The chain recombines TRBV29-1 with TRBJ2-4, with TRBD2 as a possible D gene (5 bases). This CDR3 is built from 13 residues. Per the germline V gene, CDR1 is SQVTM and CDR2 is ANQGSEA. The V end was cut by 1 base, the J end by 2 bases, with 6 bases between.

This clonotype was found a few times. V gene TRBV6-6 combines with J gene TRBJ2-7; weak D call: TRBD2 (6 bases). CDR1 MNHNY and CDR2 SVGAGI come from the germline V gene (reference sequence). The CDR3 extends over 11 amino acids. V dropped 7 bases and J dropped 10 bases, with 14 bases sitting between them. CDR3 protein: CASMLGAGQYF. DNA of the CDR3: TGTGCCAGCATGCTAGGTGCGGGACAGTACTTC.

As for this clonotype: This is likely a read error, given that the CDR3 carries no conserved phenylalanine or tryptophan at its end. The V gene is TRBV27, the J gene TRBJ2-3; 14 bases fit TRBD2. The CDR3 has 18 residues. J lost 8 bases, V lost 0 bases, and 10 bases had no gene match. In germline, CDR1 is MNHEY, CDR2 SMNVEV (reference sequence). The CDR3 DNA follows: TGTGCCAGCAGTTTATCGAAGGGACTAGCGGGGGAAGCAGGTACGCAGTATGTT. Translation gives CASSLSKGLAGEAGTQYV.

This clonotype was counted only a few times. This chain links TRBV6-2 or TRBV6-3 with TRBJ2-1, with 11 bases matching TRBD2. This CDR3 is built from 16 residues. Germline values: CDR1 MNHEY, CDR2 SVGEGT. V lost 6 bases to trimming and J lost 3 bases; unmatched junction nucleotides: 7. The CDR3 is CASRRPLAGDYNEQFF. CDR3 nucleotide sequence: TGTGCCAGCAGACGGCCACTAGCGGGGGACTACAATGAGCAGTTCTTC.

The chain combines TRBV4-3 with TRBJ2-5; weak D call: TRBD2 (5 bases). V was trimmed by 0 bases and J by 1 base, leaving 9 bases between them. Germline V lookup: CDR1 LGHNA, CDR2 YSLEER. This CDR3 spans 15 amino acids. CDR3 in amino acids: CASSQDRGFQETQYF. CDR3 coding DNA: TGCGCCAGCAGCCAAGATAGAGGGTTCCAAGAGACCCAGTACTTC.

This clonotype came up a few times. This chain joins TRBV5-1 and TRBJ2-1; D uncertain. CDR1 is SGHRS, CDR2 YFSETQ, per germline. V was shortened by 0 bases and J by 7 bases, with 11 bases between the two germline ends. The CDR3 has 14 amino acids. The CDR3 bases are TGCGCCAGCAGCTTGGCCGCAGGATGGAATGAGCAGTTCTTC. The encoded protein is CASSLAAGWNEQFF.

This clonotype was picked up a small number of times. The rearrangement uses TRBV19 and TRBJ2-2; TRBD1 aligns across 8 bases. The junction had 6 bases not matched to a gene; V was cut back by 6 bases and J by 3 bases. The CDR3 length is 15 residues. Germline V gene sequence: CDR1 LNHDA, CDR2 SQIVND (reference sequence). The CDR3 DNA sequence: TGTGCCAGTAGCCCGGACAGGGAATACACCGGGGAGCTGTTTTTT. Translated: CASSPDREYTGELFF.

The V and J genes are TRBV14 and TRBJ2-7; D possibly corresponds to TRBD2 (6 bases). CDR1 and CDR2 (germline): SGHDN, FVKESK. The CDR3 is 15 amino acids. The V end lost 0 bases, the J end lost 0 bases, and 9 bases lay between the germline ends. The CDR3 DNA sequence: TGTGCCAGCAGCCAAGATCACGGGAGCTCCTACGAGCAGTACTTC. Protein sequence: CASSQDHGSSYEQYF.

The table lists this clonotype with a count of one. The conserved final phenylalanine or tryptophan is absent from the CDR3, which likely points to a read error. The chain has TRBV6-8 and TRBJ2-5; TRBD2 might be the D (6 bases). This CDR3 is built from 12 residues. The V gene's germline CDR1 is MNHGY and CDR2 SAAAGT. V lost 10 bases and J lost 7, with 16 bases in between. This CDR3 reads CANRTPGGTQYC. The CDR3 DNA reads TGTGCCAACCGAACCCCCGGGGGGACCCAGTACTGC.

This clonotype was counted ten times or more. The chain is built from TRBV7-8 and TRBJ1-4, with D perhaps TRBD1 (5 bases). V lost 5 bases and J lost 6, with 16 bases in between. The CDR3 is made up of 15 amino acids. Germline-derived CDR1 and CDR2 are SGHVS and FQNEAQ. CDR3 sequence reads: CASSASGGRHEKLFF. CDR3 sequence (DNA): TGTGCCAGCAGCGCTAGTGGGGGGAGGCATGAAAAACTGTTTTTT.

This clonotype has ten or more counts. CDR3 region: CASSLRDSPDTQYF. CDR3 DNA sequence: TGTGCCAGCAGCCTCCGGGACAGCCCAGATACGCAGTATTTT. The V call is TRBV7-8, the J call TRBJ2-3, with 7 bases fitting TRBD1. With V trimmed by 5 bases and J by 4 bases, 6 bases remained unmatched. The CDR3 contains 14 residues. From germline, CDR1 is SGHVS and CDR2 FQNEAQ.

This clonotype was detected a few times. The chain has TRBV19 and TRBJ2-3; weak D call: TRBD1 (5 bases). CDR3 size: 14 residues. V lost 3 bases and J 4 bases, leaving 11 bases between the germline ends. Germline CDR1 reads LNHDA; CDR2 reads SQIVND (reference sequence). The CDR3 loop reads CASSIGQGPDTQYF. Written as DNA, the CDR3 is TGTGCCAGTAGTATCGGGCAGGGCCCAGATACGCAGTATTTT.

This clonotype has a count of ten or more. The chain is built from TRBV7-2 and TRBJ1-3, with TRBD1 matching 11 bases. This CDR3 is built from 14 residues. Germline CDR1 and CDR2: SGHTA and FQGNSA. Trimming at V came to 1 base and at J to 8 bases, leaving 1 base not matched to a gene. The CDR3 is CASSLEGQGDTIYF. The CDR3 DNA reads as TGTGCCAGCAGCTTAGAGGGACAGGGGGACACCATATATTTT.

V usage is TRBV28 and J usage is TRBJ1-2; D gene ambiguous. Germline CDR1 is MDHEN and CDR2 is SYDVKM. This CDR3 region has 15 residues. Between the trimmed V and J ends, which lost 3 bases and 5 bases, there was a span of 16 bases. The DNA for the CDR3 is TGTGCCAGCAGTTTGATACTCATCCCCCTATATGGCTACACCTTC. Its protein product is CASSLILIPLYGYTF.

This sequence joins TRBV10-3 and TRBJ2-4, with 8 bases that match TRBD1. J was trimmed by 3 bases and V by 8 bases; bases with no gene match: 21. The CDR3 consists of 19 residues. Germline-derived CDR1 and CDR2 are ENHRY and SYGVKD. CDR3 in amino acids: CAIHKARGRRRMVKNIQYF. CDR3 coding DNA: TGTGCCATCCACAAAGCCAGGGGGCGGAGAAGAATGGTCAAAAACATTCAGTACTTC.

This chain uses TRBV4-3 with TRBJ2-7; 16 bases agree with TRBD2. V was clipped by 0 bases and J by 2 bases; unmatched bases: 13. The germline V gene has CDR1 LGHNA and CDR2 YSLEER. The CDR3 consists of 21 residues. The DNA of the CDR3 is TGCGCCAGCAGCCAAGATTACGCCGGGACTAGCGGGGGGGCCCGGGCCTACGAGCAGTACTTC. Translating it yields CASSQDYAGTSGGARAYEQYF.

The V and J genes are TRBV4-2 and TRBJ2-3, with TRBD2 matching 9 bases. The J segment lost 0 bases and the V segment lost 2 bases, leaving 12 bases of the junction unmatched. Germline loops: CDR1 LGHNA, CDR2 YNFKEQ. The CDR3 runs to 19 residues. The DNA of the CDR3 is TGTGCCAGCAGCCAACATAGCGGGGGCCCGAGAGAAAGCACAGATACGCAGTATTTT. Protein: CASSQHSGGPRESTDTQYF.

This clonotype was detected many times. The CDR3 nucleotides are TGTGCCAGCAGTCACACCACGGGTACTGAAGCTTTCTTT. Encoded protein: CASSHTTGTEAFF. The rearrangement joins TRBV12-3 or TRBV12-4 to TRBJ1-1, with D hard to call. The CDR3 totals 13 residues. V shed 5 bases and J shed 5 bases, with 12 bases lying between them.

The rearrangement joins TRBV5-4 to TRBJ1-1, with TRBD1 matching 9 bases. Trimming cost V 1 base and J 1 base; bases outside gene matches: 14. CDR1 SGHNT and CDR2 YYREEE come from the germline V gene (reference sequence). This CDR3 comprises 19 residues. CDR3 coding DNA: TGTGCCAGCAGCTTGCCCTCTCGGACAGGGGCACTATCGAACACTGAAGCTTTCTTT. It specifies CASSLPSRTGALSNTEAFF.

V is TRBV10-2 and J is TRBJ1-1, with D possibly matching TRBD1 (5 bases). V was shortened by 4 bases and J by 5 bases, with 17 bases between the two germline ends. This CDR3 contains 15 residues. Germline V lookup: CDR1 WSHSY, CDR2 SAAADI. The CDR3 DNA is TGCGCCAGCAGTGTTGGCAGGGAATTGGGTACTGAAGCTTTCTTT. It codes for CASSVGRELGTEAFF.

As regards this clonotype: A read error may account for a junction end that differs from germline. The J gene is TRBJ1-1, the V gene TRBV6-2 or TRBV6-3; unclear D gene. CDR1 and CDR2 from the germline V gene are MNHEY and SVGEGT. The CDR3 runs 13 residues. The CDR3 DNA follows: TGTGCCAGCAGTTCAAGCGGCTGGACGGAAGCTTTATTT. Amino acids: CASSSSGWTEALF.

J is TRBJ1-1 and V is TRBV12-3 or TRBV12-4; TRBD1 is a possible D gene (5 bases). V was cut by 8 bases and J by 5 bases, with 21 bases left in between. The CDR3 runs to 15 residues. The CDR3 nucleotides read TGTGCCAGCCCTCCCAGGGCCGGTCCGATAACTGAAGCTTTCTTT. This translates into CASPPRAGPITEAFF.

The chain carries TRBV5-1 and TRBJ2-1; 9 bases align to TRBD2. Germline loops: CDR1 SGHRS, CDR2 YFSETQ. The trim removed 5 bases at V and 0 bases at J, leaving 15 bases unmatched. This CDR3 is 19 amino acids long. The CDR3 DNA reads TGCGCCAGCAGTGGTCTAGCGGGGACCGTACGTCACTCCTACAATGAGCAGTTCTTC. Translated, it gives CASSGLAGTVRHSYNEQFF.

This chain connects TRBV24-1 to TRBJ2-5; D uncertain. Germline V CDR1 and CDR2: KGHDR, SFDVKD. V shed 3 bases and J shed 2 bases, with 9 bases lying between them. The CDR3 spans 14 residues. The CDR3 nucleotides are TGTGCCACCAGTGATCCCTACGGACAAGAGACCCAGTACTTC. Encoded protein: CATSDPYGQETQYF.